This record covers a single T cell receptor beta chain. The antigen is undetermined. The germline V gene encodes CDR1 SEHNR and CDR2 FQNEAQ (reference sequence). The CDR3 runs 17 residues. Trimming cost V 7 bases and J 7 bases; bases outside gene matches: 13. The data belong to a study of post-analysis software for immune sequencing data. Each TCR beta cDNA library carried unique molecular identifiers. There were roughly 0.95 to 11 million T cells, and 450,000 to 550,000 cDNA molecules came from them. TCRdb recomputed calls from the PCR reads with MiXCR, one row per CDR3 protein. The table includes fewer than 850,000 distinct CDR3 sequences, 40% to 55% detected once. Whole-study results and caveats: People with multiple sclerosis had a significantly lower normalized Chao1 diversity than controls did. In patients, TRBV5-6, TRBV5-1 and TRBV20-1 belonged to four or five TRBV segments found more frequently than in controls. Clustering by F measure revealed strong co-clustering among samples prepared together in one batch.

The sample taken for sequencing was blood. The TCR originated in a girl aged 5 to 17 with multiple sclerosis. V usage is TRBV7-9 and J usage is TRBJ2-1, with 13 nucleotides matching TRBD2. The CDR3, as DNA: TGTGCCAGCACCCCATGGGGACTAGCGGGGATTGGTAATGAGCAGTTCTTC. Protein product: CASTPWGLAGIGNEQFF.